The 23 T cell receptor beta chains given below trace back to one sample, sequenced in a study of T cell changes during pregnancy in multiple sclerosis. Libraries were prepared by immunoSEQ multiplex PCR; TCRdb keeps only in-frame clonotypes and omits some of them. This table has about 18,000 clones, 85% appearing once. Sample: CD8+ T cells from peripheral blood mononuclear cells, taken after pregnancy. The origin of the receptors is a female donor with multiple sclerosis, enrolled in a pregnancy study.

This clone is medium-sized (0.01 to 0.1%) within its sample. This rearrangement joins TRBV6-4 to TRBJ2-2; D call uncertain. Trimming took 6 bases from V and 0 from J, leaving 11 bases between them. The CDR3 length is 15 residues. The germline V gene has CDR1 MRHNA and CDR2 SNTAGT. For the CDR3, the DNA is TGTGCCAGCAGCGAAGCTGCGACGAACACCGGGGAGCTGTTTTTT. It yields the protein CASSEAATNTGELFF.

The CDR3 loop reads CASRRSTANKWDEQFF. The CDR3 DNA sequence: TGTGCCAGCAGGCGATCGACAGCAAACAAATGGGATGAGCAGTTCTTC. The chain carries TRBV27 and TRBJ2-1, with D possibly TRBD1 on 5 matching bases. The CDR3 extends over 16 amino acids. The ends were cut back, 6 bases at V and 8 bases at J, with 23 bases in the middle. Germline V gene data show CDR1 as MNHEY and CDR2 as SMNVEV (reference sequence).

CDR3 loop: CASSLDQQGRRAFF. For the CDR3, the DNA is TGCGCCAGCAGCTTGGACCAACAGGGCCGGAGGGCTTTCTTT. The rearrangement uses TRBV5-1 and TRBJ1-1; weak D call: TRBD1 (6 bases). The CDR3 runs 14 residues. V was pared by 0 bases and J by 11 bases, with 17 bases between. Germline-derived CDR1 and CDR2 are SGHRS and YFSETQ.

The chain has TRBV6-6 and TRBJ2-7; D may be TRBD1 (6 bases). The CDR3 runs 15 residues. V was cut by 2 bases and J by 1 base, with 12 bases left in between. Germline assignment: CDR1 MNHNY and CDR2 SVGAGI (reference sequence). CDR3: CASSYDGGASYEQYF. The CDR3, as DNA: TGTGCCAGCAGTTACGATGGGGGCGCTTCCTACGAGCAGTACTTC.

This chain connects TRBV25-1 to TRBJ2-5; weak D call: TRBD2 (6 bases). With 6 bases removed from V and 0 bases from J, the gap between germline ends came to 11 bases. The germline V gene encodes CDR1 MGHDK and CDR2 SYGVNS. The CDR3 is 14 residues long. The CDR3 region has the DNA TGTGCCAGCAGCGTTCGGGGGTACCAAGAGACCCAGTACTTC. This encodes CASSVRGYQETQYF.

The V call is TRBV5-4, the J call TRBJ2-1; the match to TRBD1 covers 10 bases. This CDR3 comprises 15 residues. Germline trimming cut 4 bases from V and 8 bases from J; bases unmatched to any gene: 9. CDR1 and CDR2 from the germline V gene are SGHNT and YYREEE (reference sequence). CDR3 protein: CASSTRDRGSDEQFF. The CDR3 bases are TGTGCCAGCAGCACCCGGGACAGGGGCTCCGATGAGCAGTTCTTC.

This clone came up once. J is TRBJ2-7 and V is TRBV12-5, with no clear D. This CDR3 contains 16 residues. Germline loops: CDR1 LGHNT, CDR2 FRNRAP. With 2 bases removed from V and 0 bases from J, the gap between germline ends came to 14 bases. CDR3 sequence reads: CASGLTSAGLSYEQYF. Written as DNA, the CDR3 is TGTGCTAGTGGTTTGACCTCGGCAGGTCTCTCCTACGAGCAGTACTTC.

The rearrangement uses TRBV5-1 and TRBJ1-5; D might be TRBD1 (6 bases). The CDR3 sequence is 14 residues long. Germline V gene data show CDR1 as SGHRS and CDR2 as YFSETQ. Trimming pared 7 bases from V and 7 bases from J, leaving 18 bases between. This CDR3 reads CASSPSGGGQPQHF. In nucleotides, the CDR3 is TGCGCCAGCTCCCCATCGGGGGGCGGGCAGCCCCAGCATTTT. Combining the CDR3 with reference TRBV5-1 and TRBJ1-5 gives the whole variable domain KAGVTQTPRYLIKTRGQQVTLSCSPISGHRSVSWYQQTPGQGLQFLFEYFSETQRNKGNFPGRFSGRQFSNSRSEMNVSTLELGDSALYLCASSPSGGGQPQHFGDGTRLSIL.

J is TRBJ2-1 and V is TRBV5-4; 8 bases agree with TRBD2. The CDR3 has 12 amino acids. The V gene's germline CDR1 is SGHNT and CDR2 YYREEE (reference sequence). With 4 bases clipped from V and 10 bases from J, the junction kept 4 bases outside the gene matches. CDR3 in amino acids: CASSGLAGEQFF. For the CDR3, the DNA is TGTGCCAGCAGCGGACTAGCAGGCGAGCAGTTCTTC.

The chain uses TRBV7-8 and TRBJ2-2; 7 bases are a match to TRBD1. The CDR3 has 18 residues. The trim removed 4 bases at V and 7 bases at J, leaving 18 bases unmatched. Germline V lookup: CDR1 SGHVS, CDR2 FQNEAQ. CDR3 bases: TGTGCCAGCAGCTCGCAAAACACAGGGGTCTTAAGAGGCGGGGAGCTGTTTTTT. This codes for CASSSQNTGVLRGGELFF.

This chain uses TRBV19 with TRBJ2-7; 8 bases are a match to TRBD2. CDR1 and CDR2 from the germline V gene are LNHDA and SQIVND (reference sequence). V lost 3 bases to trimming and J lost 5 bases; unmatched junction nucleotides: 0. The CDR3 runs 12 residues. Written as DNA, the CDR3 is TGTGCCAGTAGTATCGGGGGGGACGAGCAGTACTTC. This gives the protein CASSIGGDEQYF.

The rearrangement links TRBV19 to TRBJ2-7; D not resolved. Trimming took off 0 bases at V and 2 bases at J, with 5 bases between the two ends. This CDR3 spans 13 amino acids. Germline V gene lookup returns CDR1 LNHDA and CDR2 SQIVND (reference sequence). CDR3: CASSIDPPYEQYF. CDR3 sequence (DNA): TGTGCCAGTAGTATAGACCCTCCCTACGAGCAGTACTTC.

CDR3 coding DNA: TGTGCCAGCAGCTCCGGGACAGGGGGCCAAGAGACCCAGTACTTC. This encodes CASSSGTGGQETQYF. The chain employs TRBV7-6 and TRBJ2-5, with 11 bases that match TRBD1. The junction had 2 bases not matched to a gene; V was cut back by 4 bases and J by 1 base. Germline V gene lookup returns CDR1 SGHVS and CDR2 FNYEAQ. The CDR3 runs to 15 residues.

V and J are TRBV7-2 and TRBJ1-3; D is possibly TRBD1 (5 bases). V dropped 4 bases and J dropped 1 base, with 8 bases sitting between them. CDR1 is SGHTA, CDR2 FQGNSA, per germline. The CDR3 loop spans 14 amino acids. The CDR3 DNA reads as TGTGCCAGCAGCTCCCCAGGGTCTGGAAACACCATATATTTT. Residues: CASSSPGSGNTIYF.

The J gene is TRBJ1-1, the V gene TRBV18; the match to TRBD1 covers 7 bases. The CDR3 has 19 amino acids. In germline, CDR1 is KGHSH, CDR2 LQKENI. V lost 3 bases, J lost 0 bases, and 16 bases stayed unmatched. CDR3 protein: CASSPTPLVTGQLNTEAFF. The CDR3 coding sequence is TGTGCCAGCTCACCCACTCCACTAGTGACAGGGCAATTGAACACTGAAGCTTTCTTT.

The chain has TRBV27 and TRBJ2-7; 7 nucleotides match TRBD2. After removal of 7 bases from V and 0 bases from J, the junction contained 6 bases not matched to a gene. Germline CDR1 is MNHEY and CDR2 is SMNVEV (reference sequence). The CDR3 runs to 14 residues. CDR3 amino acids: CASTSGGGSYEQYF. The CDR3 nucleotides read TGTGCCAGCACCTCGGGGGGAGGCTCCTACGAGCAGTACTTC.

The V call is TRBV13, the J call TRBJ2-1; the match to TRBD2 covers 8 bases. This CDR3 has 15 residues. Germline CDR1 is PRHDT and CDR2 is FYEKMQ (reference sequence). Unmatched junction bases numbered 7, after V lost 5 bases and J lost 4 bases. CDR3 sequence: CASSDTSGLYNEQFF. For the CDR3, the DNA is TGTGCCAGCAGCGACACTAGCGGACTTTACAATGAGCAGTTCTTC.

Details on this clone: The identical CDR3 is also encoded by other nucleotide sequences in the sample. The CDR3 DNA reads as TGCGCCAGCAGCCAAGATTCCTCTTCTGGGGCCAACGTCCTGACTTTC. Translating gives CASSQDSSSGANVLTF. The chain carries TRBV4-1 and TRBJ2-6, with D unresolved. CDR3 length: 16 amino acids. Germline-derived CDR1 and CDR2 are MGHRA and YSYEKL. V gave up 0 bases and J gave up 1 base, with 7 bases separating them.

The rearrangement uses TRBV14 and TRBJ2-3; D is perhaps TRBD1 (6 bases). Deletions cut 1 base from V and 4 bases from J, with 18 bases between. The germline CDR1 and CDR2 sequences are SGHDN and FVKESK. The CDR3 sequence is 17 residues long. The CDR3 protein is CASSQAPGTPEADTQYF. The CDR3 DNA reads as TGTGCCAGCAGCCAAGCTCCCGGGACACCGGAGGCAGATACGCAGTATTTT.

This clone was detected a few times. The chain is built from TRBV4-1 and TRBJ2-7; TRBD1 is a possible D gene (5 bases). The CDR3 consists of 14 residues. The ends were cut back, 2 bases at V and 5 bases at J, with 13 bases in the middle. Germline V gene data show CDR1 as MGHRA and CDR2 as YSYEKL. The CDR3 protein is CASSQPHTGNEQYF. For the CDR3, the DNA is TGCGCCAGCAGCCAACCTCACACAGGCAACGAGCAGTACTTC.

This chain connects TRBV10-2 to TRBJ2-5, with 8 bases aligning to TRBD2. The J call is uncertain, as TRBJ2-7 better fits the DNA end. CDR1 WSHSY and CDR2 SAAADI come from the germline V gene. CDR3 size: 13 residues. CDR3 protein: CASSPGGGFEQYF. The CDR3 DNA reads as TGCGCCAGCAGCCCCGGGGGGGGGTTCGAGCAGTACTTC.

The CDR3 protein is CASSPLRGAETQYF. CDR3 DNA sequence: TGTGCCAGCAGCCCCCTTCGGGGGGCAGAGACCCAGTACTTC. V and J are TRBV28 and TRBJ2-5; the D gene is possibly TRBD2 (7 bases). Germline V gene sequence: CDR1 MDHEN, CDR2 SYDVKM. Trimming cost V 6 bases and J 4 bases, with 15 bases left between them. This CDR3 spans 14 amino acids.

The chain has TRBV30 and TRBJ2-7; tentative D call: TRBD2 (5 bases). Germline V gene sequence: CDR1 GTSNPN, CDR2 SVGIG (reference sequence). This CDR3 has 14 amino acids. Trimming took 3 bases from V and 3 from J, leaving 15 bases between them. The CDR3: CAWRLGRGNYEQYF. The CDR3 region has the DNA TGTGCCTGGAGACTTGGCCGGGGTAACTACGAGCAGTACTTC. The whole variable domain, remainder taken from reference TRBV30 and TRBJ2-7, is SQTIHQWPATLVQPVGSPLSLECTVEGTSNPNLYWYRQAAGRGLQLLFYSVGIGQISSEVPQNLSASRPQDRQFILSSKKLLLSDSGFYLCAWRLGRGNYEQYFGPGTRLTVT.